This T cell receptor beta chain was captured in a study of graft-versus-host responses after intestinal transplantation. Study background: Transplants were multivisceral, liver-intestinal, or isolated intestinal.

Sequencing used immunoSEQ multiplex PCR; TCRdb keeps in-frame clones, though not all of them. The data contain tens of thousands of clones, roughly four fifths of them seen just once; the ten biggest clones take up about a sixth. As regards this clone: What it binds is unknown.

Study observations and caveats: The study associated peak circulating GvH clone levels with early post-transplant HvG declines. Researchers found GvH clones in recipient marrow, and some showed up first in ileum or blood.

Germline CDR1 is SGHRS and CDR2 is YFSETQ. CDR3 length: 18 amino acids. V was pared by 0 bases and J by 3 bases, with 13 bases of the junction left unmatched. Specimen: unstimulated CD8+ T cells sorted from spleen or lymph node cells, collected before intestinal transplant. The source of this sequence is a human donor who received an intestinal transplant. The chain recombines TRBV5-1 with TRBJ1-1, with 8 positions matching TRBD1. CDR3 sequence: CASSLATFGQGKYTEAFF. The CDR3 nucleotides read TGCGCCAGCAGCTTGGCCACATTCGGACAGGGTAAGTACACTGAAGCTTTCTTT.